A selection of T cell receptor beta chains follows, all from one sample in a study of blood T cell repertoires in COVID-19. The data were produced by immunoSEQ multiplex PCR, yet TCRdb's version contains in-frame clones alone and is incomplete. The table shows roughly 220,000 clones, with approximately 86% occurring only once. The sequencing input was PBMCs or T cells enriched from blood (not recorded which). Every receptor here comes from a woman aged 40 to 55 with acute COVID-19. Each CDR3 is given with its conserved first and last residue. Fields, in order: clone size, D gene, V gene, J gene, CDR3 protein, CDR3 DNA. D genes are given only for firm matches. Some rows have no size entry. The others give once, few or many, or a class for an expanded clone.

>-|-|TRBV6-1|TRBJ1-5
CASSESTTLMYQPQHF
TGTGCCAGCAGTGAATCGACGACACTTATGTATCAGCCCCAGCATTTT
>once|-|TRBV7-9|TRBJ1-3
CASSLAREGNTIYF
TGTGCCAGCAGCTTAGCCAGGGAAGGAAACACCATATATTTT
>-|-|TRBV29-1|TRBJ2-3
CSVAGSSTDTQYF
TGCAGCGTTGCCGGGTCTAGCACAGATACGCAGTATTTT
>-|-|TRBV4-1|TRBJ2-7
CASSQRIYEDEQYF
TGCGCCAGCAGCCAACGTATTTACGAGGACGAGCAGTACTTC
>-|-|TRBV19|TRBJ1-3
CASIDLRSGNTIYF
TGTGCCAGTATTGACCTAAGGAGCGGAAACACCATATATTTT
>few|-|TRBV19|TRBJ1-3
CASSTGATGLGNTIYF
TGTGCCAGTAGTACAGGGGCTACAGGGCTGGGAAACACCATATATTTT
>-|TRBD2|TRBV7-8|TRBJ2-7
CASSSTSGNYEQYF
TGTGCCAGCAGCTCCACCAGCGGGAACTACGAGCAGTACTTC
>once|TRBD2|TRBV5-8|TRBJ2-3
CASSLSGRAKDTQYF
TGTGCCAGCAGCTTGAGCGGGAGGGCCAAAGATACGCAGTATTTT
>-|-|TRBV7-9|TRBJ2-7
CASSTPQGYEQYF
TGTGCCAGCAGTACACCCCAGGGGTACGAGCAGTACTTC
>-|TRBD1|TRBV27|TRBJ1-3
CASSSTGVGNTIYF
TGTGCCAGCAGTTCTACAGGGGTTGGAAACACCATATATTTT
>few|-|TRBV30|TRBJ2-7
CAWSVQSGPYEQYF
TGTGCCTGGAGTGTCCAAAGCGGTCCCTACGAGCAGTACTTC
>-|TRBD2|TRBV11-3|TRBJ2-1
CASSFLLAGVLNNEQFF
TGTGCCAGCAGCTTTTTACTAGCGGGAGTTTTGAACAATGAGCAGTTCTTC
>-|-|TRBV4-3|TRBJ2-2
CASSQEWRAPGGELFF
TGCGCCAGCAGCCAAGAATGGAGGGCTCCCGGCGGGGAGCTGTTTTTT
>once|TRBD1|TRBV2|TRBJ2-7
CASSETGAGHEQYF
TGTGCCAGCAGTGAGACAGGGGCCGGTCACGAGCAGTACTTC
>-|-|TRBV27|TRBJ2-1
CASSLADYGEQFF
TGTGCCAGCAGTTTAGCGGATTATGGTGAGCAGTTCTTC
>-|TRBD1|TRBV24-1|TRBJ2-1
CATSDGTGGNNEQFF
TGTGCCACCAGTGATGGTACAGGGGGTAACAATGAGCAGTTCTTC
>-|-|TRBV24-1|TRBJ2-7
CATSDRSSYEQYF
TGTGCCACCAGTGATAGGAGCTCCTACGAGCAGTACTTC
>-|-|TRBV30|TRBJ2-5
CAWSVRGAALETQYF
TGTGCCTGGAGTGTACGTGGGGCCGCTCTAGAGACCCAGTACTTC
>-|TRBD2|TRBV2|TRBJ2-3
CASSWLAGGPGTDTQYF
TGTGCCAGCAGTTGGCTAGCGGGAGGGCCCGGCACAGATACGCAGTATTTT
>-|TRBD1|TRBV7-8|TRBJ1-5
CASSRDSLSNQPQHF
TGTGCCAGCAGTAGGGACAGCCTTAGCAATCAGCCCCAGCATTTT
>-|TRBD2|TRBV11-2|TRBJ2-7
CASSLGDSGREYEQYF
TGTGCCAGCAGCTTAGGCGATAGCGGGAGAGAGTACGAGCAGTACTTC
>once|TRBD1|TRBV10-3|TRBJ2-7
CAISDPQTGGGSKLSSYEQYF
TGTGCCATCAGTGATCCTCAGACAGGGGGCGGGAGTAAGCTTAGCTCCTACGAGCAGTACTTC
>-|TRBD1|TRBV2|TRBJ2-3
CASSGTGDTDTQYF
TGTGCCAGCAGCGGGACAGGAGACACAGATACGCAGTATTTT
>-|-|TRBV3-1/TRBV3-2|TRBJ1-1
CASSQEFFRGNTEAFF
TGTGCCAGCAGCCAAGAATTTTTTAGGGGGAACACTGAAGCTTTCTTT
>few|TRBD1|TRBV3-1/TRBV3-2|TRBJ2-2
CASSQRTGITGELFF
TGTGCCAGCAGCCAGCGGACAGGGATCACCGGGGAGCTGTTTTTT
>-|-|TRBV10-1|TRBJ2-1
CASSDSGRDNEQFF
TGCGCCAGCAGTGACTCGGGAAGGGACAATGAGCAGTTCTTC
>few|TRBD2|TRBV5-5|TRBJ2-5
CASTFAAGGPSSLETQYF
TGTGCCAGCACCTTTGCGGCGGGAGGGCCTTCCTCTCTGGAGACCCAGTACTTC
>-|TRBD2|TRBV3-1/TRBV3-2|TRBJ2-7
CASSLASGRAEQYF
TGTGCCAGCAGCCTAGCAAGCGGGAGGGCCGAGCAGTACTTC
>once|-|TRBV3-1/TRBV3-2|TRBJ1-4
CASSQGRGRGTNEKLFF
TGTGCCAGCAGCCAAGGCAGGGGCCGGGGAACTAATGAAAAACTGTTTTTT
>-|TRBD1|TRBV11-2|TRBJ1-5
CASSYRGNQPQHF
TGTGCCAGCAGCTACAGGGGTAATCAGCCCCAGCATTTT
>once|TRBD2|TRBV29-1|TRBJ2-7
CSVVSGSTYEQYF
TGCAGCGTTGTTAGCGGGTCAACCTACGAGCAGTACTTC
>-|TRBD1|TRBV9|TRBJ2-1
CASSVVTGNGAEQFF
TGTGCCAGCAGCGTAGTGACAGGGAACGGAGCTGAGCAGTTCTTC
>-|-|TRBV18|TRBJ2-7
CASSPTQGSTYEQYF
TGTGCCAGCTCACCTACCCAGGGTTCCACCTACGAGCAGTACTTC
>-|TRBD2|TRBV2|TRBJ2-7
CASEGLAGSRYYEQYF
TGTGCCAGCGAGGGACTAGCGGGATCCCGTTACTACGAGCAGTACTTC
>-|-|TRBV7-3|TRBJ1-1
CASSSGGGIITEAFF
TGTGCCAGCAGCTCCGGAGGAGGGATAATCACTGAAGCTTTCTTT
>-|TRBD1|TRBV5-1|TRBJ1-2
CASSFITGGAGRGYTF
TGCGCCAGCAGCTTTATTACAGGGGGCGCGGGGCGCGGCTACACCTTC
>-|TRBD2|TRBV7-2|TRBJ2-7
CTSSLDGLSWTSGVYEQYF
TGTACCAGCAGCTTAGACGGGCTCTCATGGACTAGCGGAGTCTACGAGCAGTACTTC
>-|TRBD2|TRBV11-3|TRBJ2-7
CASSLAGTSFSYEQYF
TGTGCCAGCAGCTTAGCCGGGACTAGCTTCTCCTACGAGCAGTACTTC
>-|TRBD2|TRBV7-8|TRBJ2-7
CASSPWTSGPYEQYF
TGTGCCAGCAGCCCTTGGACTAGCGGACCCTACGAGCAGTACTTC
>-|TRBD1|TRBV7-9|TRBJ2-1
CASSRGTGAYNEQFF
TGTGCCAGCAGCCGAGGGACAGGGGCCTACAATGAGCAGTTCTTC
>few|-|TRBV28|TRBJ2-3
CASSLIDRGSDTQYF
TGTGCCAGCAGTTTGATAGACCGCGGGTCTGATACGCAGTATTTT
>-|TRBD2|TRBV15|TRBJ2-1
CATSRDGTSGYNEQFF
TGTGCCACCAGCCGCGACGGGACTAGCGGCTACAATGAGCAGTTCTTC